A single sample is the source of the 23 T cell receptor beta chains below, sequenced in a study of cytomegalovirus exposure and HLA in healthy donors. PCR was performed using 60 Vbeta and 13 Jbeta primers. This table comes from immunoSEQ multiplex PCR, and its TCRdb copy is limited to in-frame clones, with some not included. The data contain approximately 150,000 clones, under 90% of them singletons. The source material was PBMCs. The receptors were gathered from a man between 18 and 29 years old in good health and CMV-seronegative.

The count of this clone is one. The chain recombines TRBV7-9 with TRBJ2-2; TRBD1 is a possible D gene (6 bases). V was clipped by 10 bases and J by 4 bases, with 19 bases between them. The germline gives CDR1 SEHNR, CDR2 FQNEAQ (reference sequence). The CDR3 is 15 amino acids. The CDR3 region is CATKSWTAVTGELFF. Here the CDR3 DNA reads TGTGCCACCAAGTCCTGGACAGCCGTCACCGGGGAGCTGTTTTTT.

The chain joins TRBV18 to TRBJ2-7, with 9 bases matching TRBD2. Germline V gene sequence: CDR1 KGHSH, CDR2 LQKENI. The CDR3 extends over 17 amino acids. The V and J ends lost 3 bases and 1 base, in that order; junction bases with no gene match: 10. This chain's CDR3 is CASSPDYSGGPSYEQYF. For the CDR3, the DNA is TGTGCCAGCTCACCCGACTATAGCGGGGGCCCTTCCTACGAGCAGTACTTC.

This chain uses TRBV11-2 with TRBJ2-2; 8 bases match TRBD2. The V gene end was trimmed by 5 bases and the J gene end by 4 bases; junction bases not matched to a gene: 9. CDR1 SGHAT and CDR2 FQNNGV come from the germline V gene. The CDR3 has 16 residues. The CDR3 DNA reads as TGTGCCAGCAGCCTCATAGCGGGATGGGTCACCGGGGAGCTGTTTTTT. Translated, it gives CASSLIAGWVTGELFF.

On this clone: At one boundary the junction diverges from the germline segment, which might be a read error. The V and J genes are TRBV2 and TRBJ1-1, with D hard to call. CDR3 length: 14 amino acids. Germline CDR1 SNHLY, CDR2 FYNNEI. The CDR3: CASRESPRGAEAFF. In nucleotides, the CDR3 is TGTGCCAGCCGTGAGTCGCCCCGAGGCGCTGAAGCTTTCTTT. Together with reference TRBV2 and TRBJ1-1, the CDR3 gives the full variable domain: EPEVTQTPSHQVTQMGQEVILRCVPISNHLYFYWYRQILGQKVEFLVSFYNNEISEKSEIFDDQFSVERPDGSNFTLKIRSTKLEDSAMYFCASRESPRGAEAFFGQGTRLTVV.

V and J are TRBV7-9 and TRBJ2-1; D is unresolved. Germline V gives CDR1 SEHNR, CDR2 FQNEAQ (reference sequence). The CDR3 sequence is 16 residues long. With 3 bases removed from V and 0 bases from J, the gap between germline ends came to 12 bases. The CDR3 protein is CASSFSLAVSYNEQFF. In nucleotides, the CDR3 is TGTGCCAGCAGCTTTAGCCTGGCAGTCTCCTACAATGAGCAGTTCTTC.

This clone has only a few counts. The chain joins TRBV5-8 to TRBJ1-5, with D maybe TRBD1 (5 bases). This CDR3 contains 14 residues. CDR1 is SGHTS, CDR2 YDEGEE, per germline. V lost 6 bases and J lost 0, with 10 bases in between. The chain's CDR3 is CASIKTVSNQPQHF. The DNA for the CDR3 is TGTGCCAGCATCAAGACAGTTAGCAATCAGCCCCAGCATTTT.

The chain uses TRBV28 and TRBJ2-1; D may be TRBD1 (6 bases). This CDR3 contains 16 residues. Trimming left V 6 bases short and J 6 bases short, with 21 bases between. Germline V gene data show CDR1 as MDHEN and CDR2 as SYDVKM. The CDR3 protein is CASSPHSPGQSNEQFF. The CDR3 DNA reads TGTGCCAGCAGCCCTCATTCCCCCGGACAGAGCAATGAGCAGTTCTTC. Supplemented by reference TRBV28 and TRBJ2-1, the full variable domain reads DVKVTQSSRYLVKRTGEKVFLECVQDMDHENMFWYRQDPGLGLRLIYFSYDVKMKEKGDIPEGYSVSREKKERFSLILESASTNQTSMYLCASSPHSPGQSNEQFFGPGTRLTVL.

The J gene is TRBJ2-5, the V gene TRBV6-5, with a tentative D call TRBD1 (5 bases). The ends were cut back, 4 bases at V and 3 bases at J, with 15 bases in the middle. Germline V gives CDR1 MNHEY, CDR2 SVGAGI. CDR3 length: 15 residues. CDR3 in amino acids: CASSLGAGLKETQYF. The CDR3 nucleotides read TGTGCCAGCAGTTTAGGGGCAGGGTTAAAAGAGACCCAGTACTTC.

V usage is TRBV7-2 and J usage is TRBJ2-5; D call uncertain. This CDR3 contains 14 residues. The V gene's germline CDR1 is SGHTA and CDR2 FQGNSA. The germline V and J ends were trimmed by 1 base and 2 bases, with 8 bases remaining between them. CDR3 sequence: CASSLGPQQETQYF. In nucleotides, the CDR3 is TGTGCCAGCAGCTTAGGGCCCCAGCAAGAGACCCAGTACTTC.

The CDR3 bases are TGTGCCAGCAGCTTGGAGACTGCCAGGCAGTTCTTC. This encodes CASSLETARQFF. The chain uses TRBV5-4 and TRBJ2-1; D is uncertain. Germline CDR1 is SGHNT and CDR2 is YYREEE (reference sequence). Trimming stripped 0 bases from V and 12 bases from J, with 10 bases between. This CDR3 is 12 amino acids long.

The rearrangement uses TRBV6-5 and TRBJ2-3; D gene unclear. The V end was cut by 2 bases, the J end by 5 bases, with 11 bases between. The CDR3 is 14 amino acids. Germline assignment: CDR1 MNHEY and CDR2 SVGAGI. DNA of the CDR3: TGTGCCAGCAGTTACAATCTAGTAGGAGATACGCAGTATTTT. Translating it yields CASSYNLVGDTQYF.

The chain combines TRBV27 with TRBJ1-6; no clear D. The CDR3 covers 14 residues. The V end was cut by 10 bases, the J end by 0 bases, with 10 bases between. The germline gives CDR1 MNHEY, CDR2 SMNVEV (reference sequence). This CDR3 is CATRTGSYNSPLHF. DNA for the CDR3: TGTGCCACCCGCACGGGCTCCTATAATTCACCCCTCCACTTT.

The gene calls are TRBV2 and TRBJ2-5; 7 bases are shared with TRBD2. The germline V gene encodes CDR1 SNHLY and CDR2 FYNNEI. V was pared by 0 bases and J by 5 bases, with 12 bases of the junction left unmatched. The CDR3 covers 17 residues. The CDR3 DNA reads TGTGCCAGCAGTGAAGCGGGAGGGACGGGAGAGATGGAGACCCAGTACTTC. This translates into CASSEAGGTGEMETQYF.

CDR3 sequence reads: CASSHGGQGQYQPQHF. The CDR3 DNA reads as TGTGCCAGTAGCCATGGTGGACAGGGCCAATACCAGCCCCAGCATTTT. The J gene is TRBJ1-5, the V gene TRBV19; TRBD1 matches 8 bases. With V trimmed by 6 bases and J by 7 bases, 14 bases remained unmatched. This CDR3 has 16 amino acids. CDR1 is LNHDA, CDR2 SQIVND, per germline (reference sequence).

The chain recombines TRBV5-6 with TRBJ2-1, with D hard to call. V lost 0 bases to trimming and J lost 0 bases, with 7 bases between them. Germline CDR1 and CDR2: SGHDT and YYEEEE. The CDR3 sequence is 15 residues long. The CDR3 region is CASSLVQISYNEQFF. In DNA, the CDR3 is TGTGCCAGCAGCTTGGTACAAATCTCCTACAATGAGCAGTTCTTC.

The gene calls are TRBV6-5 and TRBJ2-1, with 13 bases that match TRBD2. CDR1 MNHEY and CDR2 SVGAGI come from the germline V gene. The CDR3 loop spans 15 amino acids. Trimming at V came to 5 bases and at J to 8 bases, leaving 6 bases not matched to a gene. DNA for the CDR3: TGTGCCAGCAGTCAACTAGCGGGGGGGCCTCATGAGCAGTTCTTC. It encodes CASSQLAGGPHEQFF.

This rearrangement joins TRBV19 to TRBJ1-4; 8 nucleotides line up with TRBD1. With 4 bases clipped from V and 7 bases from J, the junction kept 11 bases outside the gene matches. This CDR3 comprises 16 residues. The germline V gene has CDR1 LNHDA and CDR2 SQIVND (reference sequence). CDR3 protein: CASSNPSRGRGEKLFF. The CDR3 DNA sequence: TGTGCCAGTAGTAACCCCTCCAGGGGGCGAGGTGAAAAACTGTTTTTT.

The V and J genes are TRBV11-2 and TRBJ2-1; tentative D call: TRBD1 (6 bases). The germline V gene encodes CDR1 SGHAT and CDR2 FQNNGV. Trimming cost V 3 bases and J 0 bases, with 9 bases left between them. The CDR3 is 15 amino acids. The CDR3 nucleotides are TGTGCCAGCAGCTTTGAAGGGGGCTCCTACAATGAGCAGTTCTTC. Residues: CASSFEGGSYNEQFF.

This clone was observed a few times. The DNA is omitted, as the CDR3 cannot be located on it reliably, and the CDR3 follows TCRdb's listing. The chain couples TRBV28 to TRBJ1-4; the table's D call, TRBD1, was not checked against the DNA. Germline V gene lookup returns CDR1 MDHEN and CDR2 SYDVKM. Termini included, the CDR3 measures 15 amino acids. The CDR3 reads CASSSSDRGPGKLFF.

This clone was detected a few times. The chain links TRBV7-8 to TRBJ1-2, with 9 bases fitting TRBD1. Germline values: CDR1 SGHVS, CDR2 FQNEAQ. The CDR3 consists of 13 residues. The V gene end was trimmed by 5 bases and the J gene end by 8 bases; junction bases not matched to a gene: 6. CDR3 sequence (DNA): TGTGCCAGCAGCCCCAGACAGGGGGACGGCTACACCTTC. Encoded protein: CASSPRQGDGYTF.

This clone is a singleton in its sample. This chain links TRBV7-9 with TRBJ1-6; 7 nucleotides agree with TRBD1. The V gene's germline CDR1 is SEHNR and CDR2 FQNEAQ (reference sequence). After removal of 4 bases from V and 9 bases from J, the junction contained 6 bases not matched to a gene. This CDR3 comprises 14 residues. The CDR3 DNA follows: TGTGCCAGCAGCTCGACAGGGCTCCTTTCACCCCTCCACTTT. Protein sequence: CASSSTGLLSPLHF.

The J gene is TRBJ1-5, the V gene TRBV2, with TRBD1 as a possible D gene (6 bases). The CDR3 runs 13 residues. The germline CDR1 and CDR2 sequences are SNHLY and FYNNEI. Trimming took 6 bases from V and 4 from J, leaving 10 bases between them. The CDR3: CASRDRKNQPQHF. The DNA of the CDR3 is TGTGCCAGCAGGGACAGAAAAAATCAGCCCCAGCATTTT.

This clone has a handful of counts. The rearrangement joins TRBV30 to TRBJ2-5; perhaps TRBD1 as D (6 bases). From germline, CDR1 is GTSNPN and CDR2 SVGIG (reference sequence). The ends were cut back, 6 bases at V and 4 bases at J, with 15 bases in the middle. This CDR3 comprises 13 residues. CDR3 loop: CACTTGMGETQYF. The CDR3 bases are TGTGCCTGCACAACAGGGATGGGAGAGACCCAGTACTTC.